The 18 T cell receptor beta chains presented below share a single source sample, sequenced in a study of blood T cell repertoires in COVID-19. Libraries were prepared by immunoSEQ multiplex PCR; TCRdb keeps only in-frame clonotypes and omits some of them. The sample lists about 140,000 clones, roughly four fifths occurring once. The source material was peripheral blood. These receptors originate from an elderly woman with acute or convalescent COVID-19.

The chain joins TRBV5-1 to TRBJ1-4, with 7 bases matching TRBD1. The trim removed 2 bases at V and 2 bases at J, leaving 3 bases unmatched. Germline V gene lookup returns CDR1 SGHRS and CDR2 YFSETQ. This CDR3 has 15 residues. Here the CDR3 DNA reads TGCGCCAGCAGCTTACAGGGGTGGACTAATGAAAAACTGTTTTTT. Its protein product is CASSLQGWTNEKLFF.

The chain recombines TRBV24-1 with TRBJ2-2, with D perhaps matching TRBD2 (6 bases). The CDR3 runs to 13 residues. Trimming took 10 bases from V and 4 from J, leaving 12 bases between them. CDR1 and CDR2 from the germline V gene are KGHDR and SFDVKD. The CDR3 region is CATLSGSTGELFF. The CDR3 bases are TGTGCCACACTATCCGGGAGCACCGGGGAGCTGTTTTTT.

This clone has just a few counts. The V and J genes are TRBV2 and TRBJ2-1; 7 bases match TRBD1. V was pared by 4 bases and J by 6 bases, with 6 bases of the junction left unmatched. Germline V CDR1 and CDR2: SNHLY, FYNNEI. The CDR3 contains 14 residues. Here the CDR3 DNA reads TGTGCCAGCAGTGGGACAGGTTTCACCAATGAGCAGTTCTTC. Its translation: CASSGTGFTNEQFF.

The genes are TRBV3-1 (or the pseudogene TRBV3-2) and TRBJ2-2, with a possible D match to TRBD2 (6 bases). Germline V gene lookup returns CDR1 LGHDT and CDR2 YNNKEL (reference sequence). Trimming took off 11 bases at V and 6 bases at J, with 19 bases between the two ends. This CDR3 spans 14 amino acids. The CDR3 region is CAAGGTSRSGELFF. CDR3 nucleotides: TGTGCCGCAGGAGGGACTTCTAGGTCCGGGGAGCTGTTTTTT.

The chain has TRBV5-6 and TRBJ2-7; TRBD1 matches at 8 bases. After removal of 1 base from V and 4 bases from J, the junction contained 10 bases not matched to a gene. Germline loops: CDR1 SGHDT, CDR2 YYEEEE. The CDR3 has 16 amino acids. CDR3 nucleotide sequence: TGTGCCAGCAGCTTGTATCCAGGGACAGGAGAATACGAGCAGTACTTC. Protein product: CASSLYPGTGEYEQYF.

The chain employs TRBV5-1 and TRBJ2-3, with 10 bases matching TRBD2. Trimming at V came to 4 bases and at J to 2 bases, leaving 4 bases not matched to a gene. This CDR3 spans 15 amino acids. Germline lookup yields CDR1 SGHRS and CDR2 YFSETQ. CDR3 nucleotide sequence: TGCGCCAGCAGCACTAGCGGGGCAAACACAGATACGCAGTATTTT. Its protein product is CASSTSGANTDTQYF.

The chain recombines TRBV24-1 with TRBJ2-7; a weak D match, TRBD1 (5 bases). Trimming removed 2 bases at V and 6 bases at J, with 7 bases between. From germline, CDR1 is KGHDR and CDR2 SFDVKD. The CDR3 is 12 amino acids. The CDR3 region is CATSDSGAEQYF. CDR3 DNA: TGTGCCACCAGTGATTCTGGGGCCGAGCAGTACTTC.

The chain couples TRBV5-6 to TRBJ1-2; D unresolved. The CDR3 has 14 amino acids. Trimming stripped 4 bases from V and 5 bases from J, with 15 bases between. Looked up from germline, CDR1 is SGHDT and CDR2 is YYEEEE. The CDR3 sequence is CASSPTGRGYGYTF. The CDR3 coding sequence is TGTGCCAGCAGCCCGACGGGTAGAGGGTATGGCTACACCTTC.

The V gene is TRBV4-1, the J gene TRBJ2-7; 8 bases agree with TRBD1. The germline V gene has CDR1 MGHRA and CDR2 YSYEKL. Losses at the gene ends were 2 bases for V and 4 bases for J; bases not matched to a gene: 4. This CDR3 contains 14 residues. CDR3 DNA sequence: TGCGCCAGCAGCCAAAGGACAGGGCCTTACGAGCAGTACTTC. Encoded protein: CASSQRTGPYEQYF.

The chain couples TRBV30 to TRBJ2-3; 10 positions match TRBD2. This CDR3 contains 15 residues. Germline CDR1 and CDR2: GTSNPN and SVGIG (reference sequence). The ends lost 0 bases at V and 0 bases at J; junction bases unmatched: 0. CDR3 region: CAWSVLAGSTDTQYF. The CDR3 coding sequence is TGTGCCTGGAGTGTACTAGCGGGGAGCACAGATACGCAGTATTTT.

The chain combines TRBV7-8 with TRBJ2-3; D might be TRBD1 (6 bases). This CDR3 is 14 amino acids long. V was trimmed by 8 bases and J by 5 bases, leaving 17 bases between them. In germline, CDR1 is SGHVS, CDR2 FQNEAQ. The DNA of the CDR3 is TGTGCCAGCCTTCGTTGGGGGCTTAAAGATACGCAGTATTTT. Its protein is CASLRWGLKDTQYF.

The V gene is TRBV27, the J gene TRBJ2-7; 8 bases fit TRBD1. This CDR3 comprises 17 residues. Germline lookup yields CDR1 MNHEY and CDR2 SMNVEV (reference sequence). Losses at the gene ends were 3 bases for V and 3 bases for J; bases not matched to a gene: 13. CDR3 in amino acids: CASSFHTPPGGRYEQYF. The DNA of the CDR3 is TGTGCCAGCAGTTTCCACACCCCCCCAGGGGGCCGCTACGAGCAGTACTTC.

Only a few counts were recorded for this clone. V and J are TRBV2 and TRBJ2-5, with D perhaps TRBD2 (6 bases). Trimming took off 7 bases at V and 6 bases at J, with 9 bases between the two ends. Germline-derived CDR1 and CDR2 are SNHLY and FYNNEI. The CDR3 is 11 residues long. The CDR3 reads CASMGGKTQYF. In DNA, the CDR3 is TGTGCCAGCATGGGGGGTAAGACCCAGTACTTC.

In its sample, this clone was seen once. J is TRBJ1-6 and V is TRBV19; TRBD1 aligns across 8 bases. The CDR3 is 14 amino acids. J was trimmed by 9 bases and V by 5 bases; bases with no gene match: 6. Germline V gene data show CDR1 as LNHDA and CDR2 as SQIVND (reference sequence). CDR3 coding DNA: TGTGCCAGTAGTGAAACAGGGGGTAGTTCACCCCTCCACTTT. Amino acid sequence: CASSETGGSSPLHF.

The chain joins TRBV5-1 to TRBJ2-1; 9 bases match TRBD2. The CDR3 contains 17 residues. Germline loops: CDR1 SGHRS, CDR2 YFSETQ. The J segment lost 9 bases and the V segment lost 4 bases, leaving 17 bases of the junction unmatched. The CDR3 sequence: CASSPPGWVAGEGEQFF. CDR3 bases: TGCGCCAGCAGCCCCCCCGGGTGGGTAGCGGGAGAGGGTGAGCAGTTCTTC. The variable domain in full, with the rest retrieved from reference TRBV5-1 and TRBJ2-1, is KAGVTQTPRYLIKTRGQQVTLSCSPISGHRSVSWYQQTPGQGLQFLFEYFSETQRNKGNFPGRFSGRQFSNSRSEMNVSTLELGDSALYLCASSPPGWVAGEGEQFFGPGTRLTVL.

The chain links TRBV6-5 to TRBJ1-3, with D perhaps TRBD1 (5 bases). V was cut by 5 bases and J by 3 bases, with 11 bases left in between. The CDR3 is 14 amino acids. CDR1 is MNHEY and CDR2 is SVGAGI in the germline V gene. In DNA form, the CDR3 reads TGTGCCAGCAGTAGGGGTTATGGTGGAAACACCATATATTTT. Translation: CASSRGYGGNTIYF.

The V gene is TRBV25-1, the J gene TRBJ2-3, with TRBD2 matching 13 bases. Germline V lookup: CDR1 MGHDK, CDR2 SYGVNS. There are 15 residues in the CDR3. The J segment lost 7 bases and the V segment lost 6 bases, leaving 7 bases of the junction unmatched. This CDR3 is CASSTGTSGMHTQYF. CDR3 nucleotide sequence: TGTGCCAGCAGCACCGGGACTAGCGGGATGCATACGCAGTATTTT.

This clone was counted a few times. The V call is TRBV27, the J call TRBJ2-3; D unresolved. CDR3 length equals 13 residues. Germline V CDR1 and CDR2: MNHEY, SMNVEV (reference sequence). Between the trimmed V and J ends, which lost 7 bases and 1 base, there was a span of 9 bases. The chain's CDR3 is CASNLQGTDTQYF. For the CDR3, the DNA is TGTGCCAGCAATTTGCAGGGCACAGATACGCAGTATTTT.